This TCR beta chain is from a study of graft-versus-host responses after intestinal transplantation. The wider study: Transplants were multivisceral, liver-intestinal, or isolated intestinal.

For this clone: Its antigen is not identified.

Sequencing was performed with immunoSEQ multiplex PCR; in TCRdb, only in-frame clones are kept and a portion is missing. The table lists some 120,000 clones, more than 80% of them singletons. Trimming left V 2 bases short and J 1 base short, with 12 bases between. In germline, CDR1 is MNHNY, CDR2 SVGAGI (reference sequence). This CDR3 is 15 amino acids long. The chain uses TRBV6-6 and TRBJ2-7; maybe TRBD2 (6 bases). The material was unstimulated CD4+ T cells sorted from spleen or lymph node cells, obtained before transplant. This TCR was recovered from a human donor who was the organ donor for an intestinal transplant. In nucleotides, the CDR3 is TGTGCCAGCAGTTACGAAGCTAGCGTGTCCTACGAGCAGTACTTC. It specifies CASSYEASVSYEQYF.